The 16 T cell receptor beta chains below all came from one sample that was sequenced in a study of vaccination and CD4 T cells after COVID-19. The treatment was: approximately 9-day PBMC culture with coronavirus spike peptide pools or control peptides (ViraFEST assay). Their antigens remain unidentified. With the Oncomine TCR Beta short-read assay, DNA from cultured CD4+ T cells was sequenced. Via MiXCR, TCRdb re-called the PCR reads, giving one row per CDR3 protein. The sample yields around 7,100 distinct CDR3 sequences, about two thirds seen once. Source material: CD4+ T cells from blood, cultured in vitro. Source of these receptors: a human donor who had recovered from COVID-19.

This clonotype was counted between two and nine times. This chain uses TRBV28 with TRBJ1-5; 8 bases align to TRBD1. The junction had 6 bases not matched to a gene; V was cut back by 2 bases and J by 6 bases. There are 15 residues in the CDR3. Per the germline V gene, CDR1 is MDHEN and CDR2 is SYDVKM. The CDR3 here is CASSLPSGGGQPQHF. In DNA, the CDR3 is TGTGCCAGCAGTTTACCCTCAGGGGGCGGTCAGCCCCAGCATTTT. The full variable domain, its missing parts supplied by reference TRBV28 and TRBJ1-5, is DVKVTQSSRYLVKRTGEKVFLECVQDMDHENMFWYRQDPGLGLRLIYFSYDVKMKEKGDIPEGYSVSREKKERFSLILESASTNQTSMYLCASSLPSGGGQPQHFGDGTRLSIL.

The table lists this clonotype with a few counts. The chain is built from TRBV7-8 and TRBJ2-7; 9 nucleotides agree with TRBD1. This CDR3 spans 15 amino acids. Trimming removed 5 bases from V and 3 bases from J; junction bases left unmatched: 8. Looked up from germline, CDR1 is SGHVS and CDR2 is FQNEAQ. This CDR3 reads CASSLLGTGIYEQYF. CDR3 sequence (DNA): TGTGCCAGCAGCCTCCTGGGGACAGGGATCTACGAGCAGTACTTC.

This clonotype occurred a few times. The chain is built from TRBV27 and TRBJ1-6; a weak D match, TRBD1 (6 bases). This CDR3 is built from 14 residues. Germline-derived CDR1 and CDR2 are MNHEY and SMNVEV (reference sequence). With 8 bases removed from V and 6 bases from J, the gap between germline ends came to 14 bases. The CDR3 spells CASRKGEINSPLHF. In DNA form, the CDR3 reads TGTGCCAGCCGGAAGGGGGAGATTAATTCACCCCTCCACTTT.

This clonotype was detected a few times. The genes are TRBV5-6 and TRBJ1-1, with TRBD1 matching over 9 bases. The germline gives CDR1 SGHDT, CDR2 YYEEEE. V lost 4 bases, J lost 7 bases, and 5 bases stayed unmatched. This CDR3 contains 13 residues. CDR3 sequence (DNA): TGTGCCAGCAGCGTCGGGACAGGGCTTGAAGCTTTCTTT. Translated: CASSVGTGLEAFF.

This chain joins TRBV7-2 and TRBJ2-2, with D possibly matching TRBD2 (6 bases). Looked up from germline, CDR1 is SGHTA and CDR2 is FQGNSA. The CDR3 has 14 residues. The ends were cut back, 5 bases at V and 6 bases at J, with 13 bases in the middle. CDR3 bases: TGTGCCAGCAGCCTAACTCTAGCGCCCGGGGAGCTGTTTTTT. This codes for CASSLTLAPGELFF.

In its sample, this clonotype was seen a few times. The chain joins TRBV24-1 to TRBJ2-5; 9 bases agree with TRBD2. The CDR3 has 17 amino acids. V lost 2 bases, J lost 5 bases, and 11 bases stayed unmatched. Germline CDR1 reads KGHDR; CDR2 reads SFDVKD. Here the CDR3 reads CATSDSLAGPLGETQYF. The CDR3 nucleotides read TGTGCCACCAGTGATTCTCTAGCGGGACCCTTAGGTGAGACCCAGTACTTC.

The chain combines TRBV27 with TRBJ1-1; possibly TRBD1 for D (5 bases). This CDR3 contains 17 residues. Looked up from germline, CDR1 is MNHEY and CDR2 is SMNVEV (reference sequence). V lost 6 bases and J 3 bases, leaving 23 bases between the germline ends. Written as DNA, the CDR3 is TGTGCCAGCAGGTTTTTGGGACCCCACAGTCCAGACACTGAAGCTTTCTTT. It is translated as CASRFLGPHSPDTEAFF.

The J gene is TRBJ2-1, the V gene TRBV7-6, with 11 bases that match TRBD2. The CDR3 is 16 amino acids. V was clipped by 0 bases and J by 10 bases; unmatched bases: 8. Per germline, CDR1 SGHVS and CDR2 FNYEAQ. The CDR3 is CASSLAGTSGTREQFF. As DNA, the CDR3 is TGTGCCAGCAGCTTAGCGGGGACTAGCGGCACGAGGGAGCAGTTCTTC.

V is TRBV20-1 and J is TRBJ2-7; 12 bases are shared with TRBD2. J was trimmed by 3 bases and V by 6 bases; bases with no gene match: 9. Germline CDR1 and CDR2: DFQATT and SNEGSKA (reference sequence). CDR3 length: 15 residues. The CDR3 spells CSAPPSGREHYEQYF. CDR3 DNA: TGCAGTGCCCCACCTAGCGGGAGGGAGCACTACGAGCAGTACTTC.

CDR3 residues: CSARDPGGSSQYF. CDR3 nucleotides: TGCAGTGCTAGAGACCCGGGAGGGTCCTCGCAGTATTTT. The rearrangement uses TRBV20-1 and TRBJ2-3; TRBD2 matches 8 bases. Germline-derived CDR1 and CDR2 are DFQATT and SNEGSKA (reference sequence). With V trimmed by 0 bases and J by 10 bases, 6 bases remained unmatched. This CDR3 has 13 amino acids.

The CDR3 here is CATSDLQGGLAGPQETQYF. CDR3 DNA: TGTGCCACCAGTGATTTGCAGGGGGGGCTAGCGGGTCCTCAAGAGACCCAGTACTTC. The J gene is TRBJ2-5, the V gene TRBV24-1; D is possibly TRBD2 (8 bases). The ends were cut back, 0 bases at V and 2 bases at J, with 21 bases in the middle. This CDR3 comprises 19 residues. From germline, CDR1 is KGHDR and CDR2 SFDVKD.

The rearrangement links TRBV6-2 or TRBV6-3 to TRBJ1-6, with 12 bases aligning to TRBD1. CDR3 size: 17 residues. The V gene end was trimmed by 5 bases and the J gene end by 10 bases; junction bases not matched to a gene: 12. CDR1 and CDR2 (germline): MNHEY, SVGEGT. The CDR3 DNA reads as TGTGCCAGCAGTCCCGGGGGGACAGGGGGCTCGAGGTCACCCCTCCACTTT. It yields the protein CASSPGGTGGSRSPLHF.

This sequence joins TRBV20-1 and TRBJ2-5, with D uncertain. CDR3 size: 14 residues. CDR1 and CDR2 (germline): DFQATT, SNEGSKA (reference sequence). V lost 1 base and J lost 2, with 11 bases in between. The CDR3 spells CSARAPQAQETQYF. As DNA, the CDR3 is TGCAGTGCTAGAGCTCCCCAGGCACAAGAGACCCAGTACTTC.

J is TRBJ2-6 and V is TRBV10-3, with 10 bases matching TRBD1. This CDR3 has 18 residues. Germline V gene data show CDR1 as ENHRY and CDR2 as SYGVKD. J was trimmed by 2 bases and V by 6 bases; bases with no gene match: 10. Written as DNA, the CDR3 is TGTGCCATCAGGGGCCCCGGGACAGGGGAGGCTGGGGCCAACGTCCTGACTTTC. It is translated as CAIRGPGTGEAGANVLTF.

This clonotype was seen a handful of times. The chain combines TRBV15 with TRBJ1-5; D gene unclear. The CDR3 contains 15 residues. Germline CDR1 reads LNHNV; CDR2 reads YYDKDF (reference sequence). V was trimmed by 0 bases and J by 3 bases, leaving 9 bases between them. The CDR3 DNA reads as TGTGCCACCAGCAGAGAAATAACCCTCAATCAGCCCCAGCATTTT. It specifies CATSREITLNQPQHF. The whole variable domain, filled in from reference TRBV15 and TRBJ1-5, reads DAMVIQNPRYQVTQFGKPVTLSCSQTLNHNVMYWYQQKSSQAPKLLFHYYDKDFNNEADTPDNFQSRRPNTSFCFLDIRSPGLGDTAMYLCATSREITLNQPQHFGDGTRLSIL.

In this sample, this clonotype turned up a few times. This rearrangement joins TRBV27 to TRBJ1-3; no reliable D call. The V gene's germline CDR1 is MNHEY and CDR2 SMNVEV (reference sequence). The CDR3 has 15 residues. Trimming removed 7 bases from V and 0 bases from J, with 13 bases in between. The CDR3 region is CASTKTASSGNTIYF. In DNA form, the CDR3 reads TGTGCCAGCACCAAAACAGCGAGCTCTGGAAACACCATATATTTT.